The 28 T cell receptor beta chains given below trace back to one sample, sequenced in a study of blood T cells in healthy people across ages. Alongside a J-beta primer mix, a sample-barcoded 5' primer served in a second PCR lasting about 7 to 11 cycles. From the 5' RACE reads, TCRdb called clonotypes with MiXCR, one entry per CDR3 protein. The sample shows approximately 490,000 distinct CDR3 sequences, under 30% of them seen only once. This same sample was also taken into another study, of T cells of mothers and their children.

Sample: blood. The receptors were gathered from a boy between 10 and 17 years old in good health.

This clonotype came up once. J is TRBJ2-7 and V is TRBV27; D remains unclear. This CDR3 contains 15 residues. Germline CDR1 reads MNHEY; CDR2 reads SMNVEV (reference sequence). Trimming stripped 0 bases from V and 5 bases from J, with 14 bases between. CDR3 loop: CASSLSTQRGHEQYF. The CDR3 bases are TGTGCCAGCAGTTTATCGACTCAGCGAGGCCACGAGCAGTACTTC.

This clonotype showed up many times. The chain combines TRBV7-2 with TRBJ1-2, with TRBD1 identical over 7 bases. Trimming cost V 5 bases and J 4 bases; bases outside gene matches: 10. CDR3 size: 15 residues. Germline lookup yields CDR1 SGHTA and CDR2 FQGNSA. In nucleotides, the CDR3 is TGTGCCAGCAGCATAAACAGGGGAGAAGCCTATGGCTACACCTTC. Amino acid sequence: CASSINRGEAYGYTF.

This clonotype has more than one count but fewer than ten. V gene TRBV7-9 combines with J gene TRBJ2-7; 9 bases are shared with TRBD1. The germline gives CDR1 SEHNR, CDR2 FQNEAQ (reference sequence). This CDR3 has 14 residues. V trimming: 2 bases; J trimming: 4 bases; junction bases outside the gene matches: 3. The CDR3 coding sequence is TGTGCCAGCAGCTTACAACAGGGGGCGTACGAGCAGTACTTC. Translation: CASSLQQGAYEQYF.

This clonotype came up a few times. The V and J genes are TRBV7-2 and TRBJ2-5; TRBD1 agrees at 10 bases. The J call may be wrong; the DNA end is better matched by TRBJ2-1. CDR1 and CDR2 (germline): SGHTA, FQGNSA. This CDR3 region has 15 residues. CDR3 nucleotide sequence: TGTGCCAGCAGCTTTGCTGGGACAGGGGTAAATGAGCAGTTCTTC. It yields the protein CASSFAGTGVNEQFF.

In DNA form, the CDR3 reads TGTGCCAGCAGCCAACGGATTTTCAATCAGCCCCAGCATTTT. This encodes CASSQRIFNQPQHF. The chain combines TRBV3-1 with TRBJ1-5; the D is unclear. The V gene lost 2 bases and the J gene lost 3 bases, with 8 bases spanning the gap. The germline gives CDR1 LGHDT, CDR2 YNNKEL (reference sequence). The CDR3 is 14 amino acids.

The sample holds a few counts of this clonotype. The rearrangement joins TRBV11-2 to TRBJ1-5; D not resolved. Germline V CDR1 and CDR2: SGHAT, FQNNGV. V lost 3 bases, J lost 4 bases, and 10 bases lay in between. The CDR3 is made up of 14 amino acids. The CDR3 sequence: CASSFGPKNQPQHF. In DNA form, the CDR3 reads TGTGCCAGCAGCTTTGGACCTAAAAATCAGCCCCAGCATTTT.

V usage is TRBV3-1 and J usage is TRBJ2-5, with 8 bases lining up with TRBD2. The J call may be incorrect, as the DNA end agrees better with TRBJ2-7. The CDR3 runs to 14 residues. Germline lookup yields CDR1 LGHDT and CDR2 YNNKEL (reference sequence). CDR3 amino acids: CASSIRSGGYEQYF. As DNA, the CDR3 is TGTGCCAGCAGCATACGATCGGGAGGGTACGAGCAGTACTTC.

This clonotype was counted only a few times. J is TRBJ1-4 and V is TRBV6-6; 9 bases map to TRBD1. J was trimmed by 5 bases and V by 5 bases; bases with no gene match: 3. The length of the CDR3 is 14 residues. Germline V CDR1 and CDR2: MNHNY, SVGAGI (reference sequence). CDR3 in DNA: TGTGCCAGCAGTGGGGGGACAGGGAATGAAAAACTGTTTTTT. As protein: CASSGGTGNEKLFF.

A note on this clonotype: At one end the junction does not follow the germline gene, possibly because of a read error. The chain is built from TRBV4-2 and TRBJ1-3; D might be TRBD1 (5 bases). Germline CDR1 is LGHNA and CDR2 is YNFKEQ. The CDR3 length is 15 residues. The DNA of the CDR3 is TGTGCCAGCAGCCTAAGGGGTGTCTCTGGAAACACCACATATTTT. As protein: CASSLRGVSGNTTYF.

This chain joins TRBV20-1 and TRBJ2-4, with TRBD1 matching over 7 bases. CDR3 length equals 14 residues. The germline gives CDR1 DFQATT, CDR2 SNEGSKA (reference sequence). Trimming removed 5 bases from V and 3 bases from J; junction bases left unmatched: 7. This chain's CDR3 is CSAQSWDSKNIQYF. CDR3 DNA: TGCAGTGCTCAGAGCTGGGACAGCAAAAACATTCAGTACTTC.

This clonotype was seen repeatedly, ten times or more. The rearrangement joins TRBV29-1 to TRBJ2-3; D perhaps matches TRBD2 (5 bases). The V end was cut by 3 bases, the J end by 1 base, with 5 bases between. The CDR3 spans 12 residues. CDR1 is SQVTM, CDR2 ANQGSEA, per germline. The CDR3 here is CSVERGTDTQYF. The CDR3, as DNA: TGCAGCGTTGAGAGGGGCACAGATACGCAGTATTTT.

There are a few counts of this clonotype. CDR3 coding DNA: TGTGCCAGCAGGGACAGAATCGAAGAGACCCAGTACTTC. This sequence encodes CASRDRIEETQYF. This chain links TRBV28 with TRBJ2-5, with a weak D call TRBD1 (6 bases). Germline V gene lookup returns CDR1 MDHEN and CDR2 SYDVKM. This CDR3 has 13 amino acids. V was shortened by 6 bases and J by 3 bases, with 11 bases between the two germline ends.

This clonotype was seen more than once but under ten times. This chain links TRBV7-2 with TRBJ1-2, with TRBD1 matching 7 bases. The CDR3 spans 14 residues. Trimming at V came to 1 base and at J to 4 bases, leaving 3 bases not matched to a gene. CDR1 SGHTA and CDR2 FQGNSA come from the germline V gene. The CDR3 coding sequence is TGTGCCAGCAGCTTAGATGGACAGGCCTATGGCTACACCTTC. It codes for CASSLDGQAYGYTF.

V gene TRBV5-1 combines with J gene TRBJ2-5; 11 bases fit TRBD1. V shed 4 bases and J 6 bases; nucleotides not matched to a gene: 8. There are 15 residues in the CDR3. Germline-derived CDR1 and CDR2 are SGHRS and YFSETQ. The CDR3 protein is CASSLRTGGWKTQYF. As DNA, the CDR3 is TGCGCCAGCAGCCTCAGGACAGGGGGCTGGAAGACCCAGTACTTC.

The chain uses TRBV7-6 and TRBJ1-5, with D perhaps TRBD1 (5 bases). Trimming cost V 5 bases and J 7 bases, with 15 bases left between them. Per germline, CDR1 SGHVS and CDR2 FNYEAQ. The CDR3 contains 14 residues. The CDR3 protein is CASSRGGSGQPQHF. The CDR3 nucleotides read TGTGCCAGCAGCCGGGGGGGGTCGGGACAGCCCCAGCATTTT. Drawing the rest from reference TRBV7-6 and TRBJ1-5, the complete variable domain is GAGVSQSPRYKVTKRGQDVALRCDPISGHVSLYWYRQALGQGPEFLTYFNYEAQQDKSGLPNDRFSAERPEGSISTLTIQRTEQRDSAMYRCASSRGGSGQPQHFGDGTRLSIL.

This clonotype has a count of ten or more. The chain links TRBV7-2 to TRBJ2-1, with 8 nucleotides matching TRBD2. The junction had 9 bases not matched to a gene; V was cut back by 5 bases and J by 6 bases. The germline V gene has CDR1 SGHTA and CDR2 FQGNSA. This CDR3 is built from 15 residues. The CDR3 DNA sequence: TGTGCCAGCAGCACGGGGACGGGGACTAGCAATGAGCAGTTCTTC. Its protein is CASSTGTGTSNEQFF.

This chain connects TRBV29-1 to TRBJ1-3; D remains unclear. The CDR3 covers 11 residues. Germline lookup yields CDR1 SQVTM and CDR2 ANQGSEA. Trimming stripped 7 bases from V and 4 bases from J, with 8 bases between. CDR3 sequence: CSAFVGNTIYF. CDR3 coding DNA: TGCAGCGCGTTCGTAGGAAACACCATATATTTT. The full variable domain, completed using reference TRBV29-1 and TRBJ1-3, is SAVISQKPSRDICQRGTSLTIQCQVDSQVTMMFWYRQQPGQSLTLIATANQGSEATYESGFVIDKFPISRPNLTFSTLTVSNMSPEDSSIYLCSAFVGNTIYFGEGSWLTVV.

The gene calls are TRBV20-1 and TRBJ1-4, with a possible D match to TRBD1 (6 bases). The CDR3 consists of 17 residues. Germline V gene data show CDR1 as DFQATT and CDR2 as SNEGSKA (reference sequence). Trimming pared 6 bases from V and 0 bases from J, leaving 20 bases between. In DNA form, the CDR3 reads TGCAGTGCCAAACTCCTAGGGGGAGGGGCAACTAATGAAAAACTGTTTTTT. The encoded protein is CSAKLLGGGATNEKLFF.

This clonotype was seen more than once but under ten times. The chain couples TRBV28 to TRBJ2-3, with 10 bases identical to TRBD1. The length of the CDR3 is 15 residues. Trimming took 5 bases from V and 5 from J; bases not matched to a gene: 7. The germline V gene encodes CDR1 MDHEN and CDR2 SYDVKM. The CDR3 sequence: CASSPRTGGIDTQYF. Written as DNA, the CDR3 is TGTGCCAGCAGTCCAAGGACAGGGGGTATAGATACGCAGTATTTT. The complete variable domain, with remaining parts taken from reference TRBV28 and TRBJ2-3, reads DVKVTQSSRYLVKRTGEKVFLECVQDMDHENMFWYRQDPGLGLRLIYFSYDVKMKEKGDIPEGYSVSREKKERFSLILESASTNQTSMYLCASSPRTGGIDTQYFGPGTRLTVL.

This clonotype was seen only a few times. The chain combines TRBV2 with TRBJ2-1; D is ambiguous. This CDR3 comprises 12 residues. V dropped 11 bases and J dropped 0 bases, with 8 bases sitting between them. Germline CDR1 SNHLY, CDR2 FYNNEI. The CDR3 DNA follows: TGTGCCGGGATTCGCTCCTACAATGAGCAGTTCTTC. It yields the protein CAGIRSYNEQFF.

The rearrangement links TRBV4-1 to TRBJ1-2; D ambiguous. Germline CDR1 is MGHRA and CDR2 is YSYEKL. This CDR3 has 14 residues. Trimming removed 3 bases at V and 8 bases at J, with 16 bases between. CDR3 nucleotides: TGCGCCAGCAGCCAGCTCCCCCCGCCCCGGGGCTACACCTTC. Its translation is CASSQLPPPRGYTF.

V gene TRBV15 combines with J gene TRBJ2-5; 9 bases line up with TRBD1. This CDR3 spans 15 amino acids. The V segment lost 5 bases and the J segment 0 bases; nucleotides outside the gene matches: 4. Germline assignment: CDR1 LNHNV and CDR2 YYDKDF (reference sequence). In DNA form, the CDR3 reads TGTGCCACCAGCCGGGACAGGGATTACCAAGAGACCCAGTACTTC. It is translated as CATSRDRDYQETQYF. Looking up the rest from reference TRBV15 and TRBJ2-5 gives the full variable domain: DAMVIQNPRYQVTQFGKPVTLSCSQTLNHNVMYWYQQKSSQAPKLLFHYYDKDFNNEADTPDNFQSRRPNTSFCFLDIRSPGLGDTAMYLCATSRDRDYQETQYFGPGTRLLVL.

This clonotype was recorded many times. The chain employs TRBV28 and TRBJ2-7; TRBD2 might be the D (7 bases). V was shortened by 2 bases and J by 5 bases, with 16 bases between the two germline ends. Germline lookup yields CDR1 MDHEN and CDR2 SYDVKM. There are 15 residues in the CDR3. CDR3 DNA: TGTGCCAGCAGTTTAATGCGGGGGCTTGTCGACGAGCAGTACTTC. This sequence encodes CASSLMRGLVDEQYF.

The rearrangement links TRBV28 to TRBJ2-6; D uncertain. Trimming removed 2 bases from V and 0 bases from J, with 11 bases in between. The CDR3 is 17 residues long. Germline-derived CDR1 and CDR2 are MDHEN and SYDVKM. Here the CDR3 DNA reads TGTGCCAGCAGTTTAGGGCTCACCAGCTCTGGGGCCAACGTCCTGACTTTC. Its protein is CASSLGLTSSGANVLTF.

The table lists this clonotype with a few counts. CDR3 nucleotide sequence: TGTGCCACCTCTCGAGGGGGGGGCCATGAGCAGTTCTTC. Encoded protein: CATSRGGGHEQFF. The chain joins TRBV24-1 to TRBJ2-1, with D perhaps matching TRBD2 (7 bases). The CDR3 is 13 amino acids. Germline CDR1 reads KGHDR; CDR2 reads SFDVKD. The germline V and J ends were trimmed by 9 bases and 8 bases, with 16 bases remaining between them.

The chain couples TRBV5-1 to TRBJ2-5; 7 bases agree with TRBD1. This CDR3 is built from 14 residues. J was trimmed by 5 bases and V by 3 bases; bases with no gene match: 7. CDR1 SGHRS and CDR2 YFSETQ come from the germline V gene. The CDR3 region has the DNA TGCGCCAGCAGCTACTCCGGGACAGAGGAGACCCAGTACTTC. Translation gives CASSYSGTEETQYF. The full variable domain, in which reference TRBV5-1 and TRBJ2-5 provide the parts outside the CDR3, is KAGVTQTPRYLIKTRGQQVTLSCSPISGHRSVSWYQQTPGQGLQFLFEYFSETQRNKGNFPGRFSGRQFSNSRSEMNVSTLELGDSALYLCASSYSGTEETQYFGPGTRLLVL.

The sample holds a few counts of this clonotype. CDR3 bases: TGTGCCAGCAGCTTGGATGGTTACGGAACGGGAACTAATGAAAAACTGTTTTTT. Protein sequence: CASSLDGYGTGTNEKLFF. V and J are TRBV7-2 and TRBJ1-4; D is undetermined. The germline CDR1 and CDR2 sequences are SGHTA and FQGNSA. The CDR3 spans 18 residues. The V end lost 3 bases, the J end lost 1 base, and 18 bases lay between the germline ends. The variable domain in full, completed from reference TRBV7-2 and TRBJ1-4, reads GAGVSQSPSNKVTEKGKDVELRCDPISGHTALYWYRQSLGQGLEFLIYFQGNSAPDKSGLPSDRFSAERTGGSVSTLTIQRTQQEDSAVYLCASSLDGYGTGTNEKLFFGSGTQLSVL.

This clonotype appeared a few times. This chain uses TRBV7-6 with TRBJ2-4, with 10 bases identical to TRBD2. V dropped 5 bases and J dropped 0; count of bases not matched to a gene: 16. This CDR3 has 20 residues. CDR1 and CDR2 (germline): SGHVS, FNYEAQ. The CDR3 DNA is TGTGCCAGCAGCCGAAGGGCTACAGCGGGAGGGCCTCAAGCCAAAAACATTCAGTACTTC. Encoded protein: CASSRRATAGGPQAKNIQYF.